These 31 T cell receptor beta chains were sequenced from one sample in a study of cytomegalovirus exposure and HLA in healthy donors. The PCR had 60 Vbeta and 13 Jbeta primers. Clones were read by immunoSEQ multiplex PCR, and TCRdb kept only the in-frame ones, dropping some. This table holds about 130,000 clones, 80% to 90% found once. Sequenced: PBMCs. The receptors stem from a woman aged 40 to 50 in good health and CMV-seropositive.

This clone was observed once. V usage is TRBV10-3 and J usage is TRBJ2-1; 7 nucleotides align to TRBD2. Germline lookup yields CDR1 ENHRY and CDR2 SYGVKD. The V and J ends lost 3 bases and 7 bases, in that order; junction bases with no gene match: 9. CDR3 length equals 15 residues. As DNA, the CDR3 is TGTGCCATCAGTGAAGGACTCCCGGGGGGAAATGAGCAGTTCTTC. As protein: CAISEGLPGGNEQFF.

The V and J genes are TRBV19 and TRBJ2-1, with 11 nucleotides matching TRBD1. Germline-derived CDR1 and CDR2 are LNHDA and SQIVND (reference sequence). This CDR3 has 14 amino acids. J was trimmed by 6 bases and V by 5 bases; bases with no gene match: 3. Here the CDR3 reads CASSRTGGLNEQFF. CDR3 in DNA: TGTGCCAGTAGTCGGACAGGGGGCCTCAATGAGCAGTTCTTC.

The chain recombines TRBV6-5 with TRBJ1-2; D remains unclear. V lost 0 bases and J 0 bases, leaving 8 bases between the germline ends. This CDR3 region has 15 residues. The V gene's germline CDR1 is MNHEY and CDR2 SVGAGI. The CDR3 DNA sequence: TGTGCCAGCAGTTACTCCGGTGAAGCTAACTATGGCTACACCTTC. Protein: CASSYSGEANYGYTF.

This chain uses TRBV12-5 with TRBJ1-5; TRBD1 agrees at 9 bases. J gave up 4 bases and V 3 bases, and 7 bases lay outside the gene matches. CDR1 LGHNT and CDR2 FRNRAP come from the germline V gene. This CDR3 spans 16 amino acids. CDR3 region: CASGFDRGAGNQPQHF. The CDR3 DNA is TGTGCTAGTGGTTTCGACAGGGGGGCGGGTAATCAGCCCCAGCATTTT.

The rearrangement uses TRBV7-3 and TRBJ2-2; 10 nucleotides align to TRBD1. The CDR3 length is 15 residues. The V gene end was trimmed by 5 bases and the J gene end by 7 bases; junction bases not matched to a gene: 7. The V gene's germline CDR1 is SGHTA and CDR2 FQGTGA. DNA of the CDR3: TGTGCCAGCAGCCTGACAGGGGGCTCGAGCGGGGAGCTGTTTTTT. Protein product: CASSLTGGSSGELFF. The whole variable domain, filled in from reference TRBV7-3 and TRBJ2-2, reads GAGVSQTPSNKVTEKGKYVELRCDPISGHTALYWYRQSLGQGPEFLIYFQGTGAADDSGLPNDRFFAVRPEGSVSTLKIQRTERGDSAVYLCASSLTGGSSGELFFGEGSRLTVL.

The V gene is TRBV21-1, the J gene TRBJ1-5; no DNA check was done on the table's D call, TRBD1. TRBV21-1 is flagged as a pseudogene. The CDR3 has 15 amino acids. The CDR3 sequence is CASSKQGASNQPQHF. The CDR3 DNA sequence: TGTGCCAGCAGCAAACAGGGGGCGAGCAATCAGCCCCAGCATTTT.

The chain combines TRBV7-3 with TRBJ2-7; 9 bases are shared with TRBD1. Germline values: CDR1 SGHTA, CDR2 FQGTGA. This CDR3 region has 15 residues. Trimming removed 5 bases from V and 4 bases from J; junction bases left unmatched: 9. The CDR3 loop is CASSPSTGGKYEQYF. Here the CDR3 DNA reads TGTGCCAGCAGCCCCTCCACAGGGGGCAAGTACGAGCAGTACTTC. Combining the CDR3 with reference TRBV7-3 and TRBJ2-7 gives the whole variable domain GAGVSQTPSNKVTEKGKYVELRCDPISGHTALYWYRQSLGQGPEFLIYFQGTGAADDSGLPNDRFFAVRPEGSVSTLKIQRTERGDSAVYLCASSPSTGGKYEQYFGPGTRLTVT.

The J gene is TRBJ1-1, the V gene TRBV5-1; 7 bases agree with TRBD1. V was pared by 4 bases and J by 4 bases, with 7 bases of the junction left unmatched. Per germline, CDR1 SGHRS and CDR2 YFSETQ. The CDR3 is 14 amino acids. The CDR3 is CASSQGTAGTEAFF. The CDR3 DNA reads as TGCGCCAGCAGCCAGGGGACAGCCGGCACTGAAGCTTTCTTT. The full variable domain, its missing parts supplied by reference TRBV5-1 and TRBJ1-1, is KAGVTQTPRYLIKTRGQQVTLSCSPISGHRSVSWYQQTPGQGLQFLFEYFSETQRNKGNFPGRFSGRQFSNSRSEMNVSTLELGDSALYLCASSQGTAGTEAFFGQGTRLTVV.

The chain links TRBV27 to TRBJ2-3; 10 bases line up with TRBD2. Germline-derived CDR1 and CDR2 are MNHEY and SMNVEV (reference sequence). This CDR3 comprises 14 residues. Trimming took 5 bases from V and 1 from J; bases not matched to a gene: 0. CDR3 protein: CASSLAGGTDTQYF. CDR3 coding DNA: TGTGCCAGCAGTCTAGCGGGGGGCACAGATACGCAGTATTTT.

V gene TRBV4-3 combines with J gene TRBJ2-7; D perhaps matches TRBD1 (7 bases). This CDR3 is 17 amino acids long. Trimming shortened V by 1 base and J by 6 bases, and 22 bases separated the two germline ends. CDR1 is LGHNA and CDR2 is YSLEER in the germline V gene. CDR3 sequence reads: CASSQGTPGAGGAEQYF. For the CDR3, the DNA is TGCGCCAGCAGCCAAGGAACCCCGGGGGCAGGGGGAGCCGAGCAGTACTTC.

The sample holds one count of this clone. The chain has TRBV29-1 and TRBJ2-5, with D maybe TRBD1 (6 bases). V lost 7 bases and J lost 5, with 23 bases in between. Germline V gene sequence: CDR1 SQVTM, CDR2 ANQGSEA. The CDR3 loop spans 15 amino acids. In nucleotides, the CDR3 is TGCAGCGCAGAGACTAAGAACAGGGTTGGGGAGACCCAGTACTTC. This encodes CSAETKNRVGETQYF.

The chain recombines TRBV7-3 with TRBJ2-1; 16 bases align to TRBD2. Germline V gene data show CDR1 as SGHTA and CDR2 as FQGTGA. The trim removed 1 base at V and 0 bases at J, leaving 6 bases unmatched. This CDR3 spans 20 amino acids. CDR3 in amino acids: CASSLISGTSGGASYNEQFF. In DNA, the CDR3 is TGTGCCAGCAGCTTAATTTCCGGGACTAGCGGGGGGGCCTCCTACAATGAGCAGTTCTTC. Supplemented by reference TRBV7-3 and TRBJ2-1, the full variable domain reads GAGVSQTPSNKVTEKGKYVELRCDPISGHTALYWYRQSLGQGPEFLIYFQGTGAADDSGLPNDRFFAVRPEGSVSTLKIQRTERGDSAVYLCASSLISGTSGGASYNEQFFGPGTRLTVL.

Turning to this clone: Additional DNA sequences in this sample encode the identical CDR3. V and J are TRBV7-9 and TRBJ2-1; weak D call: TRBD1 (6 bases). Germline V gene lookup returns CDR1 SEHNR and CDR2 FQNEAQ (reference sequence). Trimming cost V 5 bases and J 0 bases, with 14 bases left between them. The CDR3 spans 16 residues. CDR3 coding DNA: TGTGCCAGCAGCCCCAGGGGTGGACCCTCCTACAATGAGCAGTTCTTC. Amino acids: CASSPRGGPSYNEQFF.

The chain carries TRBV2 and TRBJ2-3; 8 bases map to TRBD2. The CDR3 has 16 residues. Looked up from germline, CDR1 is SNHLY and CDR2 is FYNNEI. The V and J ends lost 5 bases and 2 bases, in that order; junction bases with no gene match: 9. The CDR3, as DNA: TGTGCCAGCAGTTCCCTTAGCGGGACGAACACAGATACGCAGTATTTT. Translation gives CASSSLSGTNTDTQYF.

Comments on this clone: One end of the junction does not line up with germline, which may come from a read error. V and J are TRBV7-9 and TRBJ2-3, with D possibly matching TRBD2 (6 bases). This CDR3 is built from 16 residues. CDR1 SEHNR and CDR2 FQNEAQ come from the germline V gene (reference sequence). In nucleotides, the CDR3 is TGTTCCAGCAGCCTCGGAGGGCATGGCGTTAGGGATACGCAGTATTTT. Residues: CSSSLGGHGVRDTQYF. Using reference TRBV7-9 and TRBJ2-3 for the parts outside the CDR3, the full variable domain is DTGVSQNPRHKITKRGQNVTFRCDPISEHNRLYWYRQTLGQGPEFLTYFQNEAQLEKSRLLSDRFSAERPKGSFSTLEIQRTEQGDSAMYLCSSSLGGHGVRDTQYFGPGTRLTVL.

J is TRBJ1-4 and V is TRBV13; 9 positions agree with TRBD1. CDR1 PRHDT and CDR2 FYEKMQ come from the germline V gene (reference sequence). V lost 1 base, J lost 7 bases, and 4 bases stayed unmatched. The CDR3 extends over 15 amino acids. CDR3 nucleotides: TGTGCCAGCAGCTTAGAACAGGGGGCGGTTGAAAAACTGTTTTTT. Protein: CASSLEQGAVEKLFF.

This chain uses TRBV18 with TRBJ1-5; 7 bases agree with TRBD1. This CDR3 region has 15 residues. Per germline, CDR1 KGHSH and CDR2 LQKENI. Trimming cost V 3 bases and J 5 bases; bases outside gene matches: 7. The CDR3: CASSPTGAGDQPQHF. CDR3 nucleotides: TGTGCCAGCTCACCCACAGGGGCGGGTGATCAGCCCCAGCATTTT.

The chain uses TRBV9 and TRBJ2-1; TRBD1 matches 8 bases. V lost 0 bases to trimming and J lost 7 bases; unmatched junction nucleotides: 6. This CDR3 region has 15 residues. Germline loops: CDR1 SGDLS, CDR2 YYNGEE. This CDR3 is CASSVAQGARNEQFF. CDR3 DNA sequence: TGTGCCAGCAGCGTAGCTCAGGGGGCGCGGAATGAGCAGTTCTTC.

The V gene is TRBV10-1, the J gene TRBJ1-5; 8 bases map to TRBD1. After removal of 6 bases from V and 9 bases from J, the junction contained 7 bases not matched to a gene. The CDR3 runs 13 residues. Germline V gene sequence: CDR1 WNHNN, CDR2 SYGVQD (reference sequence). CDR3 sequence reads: CASSQGQGWPQHF. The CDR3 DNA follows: TGCGCCAGCAGCCAAGGACAGGGTTGGCCCCAGCATTTT.

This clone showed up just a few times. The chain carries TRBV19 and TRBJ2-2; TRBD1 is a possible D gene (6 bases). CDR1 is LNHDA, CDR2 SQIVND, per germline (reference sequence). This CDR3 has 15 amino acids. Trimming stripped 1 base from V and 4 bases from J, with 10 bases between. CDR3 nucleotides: TGTGCCAGTAGTATAGTAGTAGGGGGCACCGGGGAGCTGTTTTTT. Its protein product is CASSIVVGGTGELFF.

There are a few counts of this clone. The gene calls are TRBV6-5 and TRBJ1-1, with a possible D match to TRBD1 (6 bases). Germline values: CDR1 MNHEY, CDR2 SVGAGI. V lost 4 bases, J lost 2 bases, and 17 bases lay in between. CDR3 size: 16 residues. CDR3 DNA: TGTGCCAGCAGTTCACGACAGGCAGCCATTAACACTGAAGCTTTCTTT. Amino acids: CASSSRQAAINTEAFF.

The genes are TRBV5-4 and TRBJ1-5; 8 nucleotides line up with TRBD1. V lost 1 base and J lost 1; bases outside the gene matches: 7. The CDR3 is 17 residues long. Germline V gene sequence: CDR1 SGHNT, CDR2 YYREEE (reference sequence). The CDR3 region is CASSLRIGTGSNQPQHF. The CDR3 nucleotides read TGTGCCAGCAGCTTGAGGATAGGGACAGGCAGCAATCAGCCCCAGCATTTT.

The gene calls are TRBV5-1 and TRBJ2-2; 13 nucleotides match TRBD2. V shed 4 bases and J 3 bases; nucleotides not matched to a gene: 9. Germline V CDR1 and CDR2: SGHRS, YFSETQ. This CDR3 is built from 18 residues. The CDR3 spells CASSLGLAGDWDTGELFF. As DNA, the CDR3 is TGCGCCAGCAGCCTCGGACTAGCGGGAGATTGGGACACCGGGGAGCTGTTTTTT.

The CDR3 DNA reads as TGTGCCAGCAGCATCTCTGGGACTAGCGGTATGCAGCAGTACTTC. Translated: CASSISGTSGMQQYF. The J gene is TRBJ2-7, the V gene TRBV7-9; 11 bases line up with TRBD2. CDR1 and CDR2 from the germline V gene are SEHNR and FQNEAQ (reference sequence). The CDR3 is 15 amino acids. Germline trimming cut 5 bases from V and 8 bases from J; bases unmatched to any gene: 11.

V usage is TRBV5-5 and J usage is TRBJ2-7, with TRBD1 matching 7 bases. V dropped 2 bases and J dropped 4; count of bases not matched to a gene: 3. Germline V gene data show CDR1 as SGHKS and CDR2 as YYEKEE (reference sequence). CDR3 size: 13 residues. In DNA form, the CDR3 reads TGTGCCAGCAGCTTTCCAGGGGGTTACGAGCAGTACTTC. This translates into CASSFPGGYEQYF. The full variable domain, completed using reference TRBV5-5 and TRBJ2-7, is DAGVTQSPTHLIKTRGQQVTLRCSPISGHKSVSWYQQVLGQGPQFIFQYYEKEERGRGNFPDRFSARQFPNYSSELNVNALLLGDSALYLCASSFPGGYEQYFGPGTRLTVT.

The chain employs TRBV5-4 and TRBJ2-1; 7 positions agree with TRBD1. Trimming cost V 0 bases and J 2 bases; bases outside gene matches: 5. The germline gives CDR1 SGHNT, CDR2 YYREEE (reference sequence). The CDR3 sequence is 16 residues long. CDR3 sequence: CASSLAGTGAYNEQFF. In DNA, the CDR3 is TGTGCCAGCAGCTTGGCCGGAACAGGGGCCTACAATGAGCAGTTCTTC.

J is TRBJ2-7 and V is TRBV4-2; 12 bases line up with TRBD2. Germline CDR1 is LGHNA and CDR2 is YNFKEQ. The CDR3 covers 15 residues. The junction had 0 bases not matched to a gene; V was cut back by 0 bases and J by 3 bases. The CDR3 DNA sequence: TGTGCCAGCAGCCAAGAACTAGCGGGGGGCTACGAGCAGTACTTC. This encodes CASSQELAGGYEQYF.

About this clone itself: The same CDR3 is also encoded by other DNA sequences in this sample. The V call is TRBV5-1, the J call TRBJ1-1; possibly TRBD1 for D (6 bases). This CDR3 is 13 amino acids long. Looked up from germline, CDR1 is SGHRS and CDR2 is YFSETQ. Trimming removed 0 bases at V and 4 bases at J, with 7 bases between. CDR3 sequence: CASSLEGGTEAFF. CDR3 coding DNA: TGCGCCAGCAGCTTGGAAGGGGGCACTGAAGCTTTCTTT.

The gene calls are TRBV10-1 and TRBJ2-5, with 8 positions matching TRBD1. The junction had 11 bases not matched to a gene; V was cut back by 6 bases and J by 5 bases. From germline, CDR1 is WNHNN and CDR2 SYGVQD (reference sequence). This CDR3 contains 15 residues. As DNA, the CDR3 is TGCGCCAGCAGCACCAGACAGGGGCCTAGGGAGACCCAGTACTTC. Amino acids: CASSTRQGPRETQYF.

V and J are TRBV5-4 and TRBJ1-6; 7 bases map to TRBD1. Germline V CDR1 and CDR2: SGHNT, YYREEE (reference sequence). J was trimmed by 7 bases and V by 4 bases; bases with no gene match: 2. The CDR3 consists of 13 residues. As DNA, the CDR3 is TGTGCCAGCAGCCCGGACAGGAATTCACCCCTCCACTTT. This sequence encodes CASSPDRNSPLHF.

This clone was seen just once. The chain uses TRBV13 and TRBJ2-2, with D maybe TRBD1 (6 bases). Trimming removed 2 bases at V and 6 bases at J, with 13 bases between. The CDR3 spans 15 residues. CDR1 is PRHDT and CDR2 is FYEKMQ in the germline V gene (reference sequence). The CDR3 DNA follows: TGTGCCAGCAGCTTAAGGGGGTCGGAGGCCGGGGAGCTGTTTTTT. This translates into CASSLRGSEAGELFF.